Each of the 10 T cell receptor beta chains below was sequenced from the same sample in a study of cytomegalovirus exposure and HLA in healthy donors. PCR primers comprised 60 Vbeta and 13 Jbeta primers. Repertoires were generated with immunoSEQ multiplex PCR, while TCRdb's copy carries only in-frame clones and drops some. This table has fewer than 150,000 clones, 78% appearing once. Sequenced material: PBMCs. The receptor set was obtained from a male donor in good health and CMV-seronegative.

V and J are TRBV9 and TRBJ1-2; D might be TRBD1 (6 bases). CDR3 size: 13 residues. V was cut by 0 bases and J by 8 bases, with 11 bases left in between. Germline V gene data show CDR1 as SGDLS and CDR2 as YYNGEE. CDR3 sequence (DNA): TGTGCCAGCAGCGTAGCTTCAGGGGACGGCTACACCTTC. Residues: CASSVASGDGYTF.

This clone was recorded once. The chain carries TRBV19 and TRBJ2-7; TRBD1 is a possible D gene (5 bases). This CDR3 spans 16 amino acids. Trimming took 9 bases from V and 0 from J, leaving 21 bases between them. CDR1 is LNHDA, CDR2 SQIVND, per germline (reference sequence). Here the CDR3 reads CARRQRLCSDSYEQYF. The CDR3 DNA reads as TGTGCCAGAAGACAGCGACTCTGTTCGGACTCCTACGAGCAGTACTTC.

The chain couples TRBV9 to TRBJ1-4; 7 nucleotides align to TRBD1. CDR3 size: 12 residues. V lost 4 bases, J lost 12 bases, and 6 bases stayed unmatched. CDR1 is SGDLS, CDR2 YYNGEE, per germline. The DNA for the CDR3 is TGTGCCAGCAGCCCCTCTAGGGGGCAACTGTTTTTT. It encodes CASSPSRGQLFF. The whole variable domain, remainder taken from reference TRBV9 and TRBJ1-4, is DSGVTQTPKHLITATGQRVTLRCSPRSGDLSVYWYQQSLDQGLQFLIQYYNGEERAKGNILERFSAQQFPDLHSELNLSSLELGDSALYFCASSPSRGQLFFGSGTQLSVL.

This chain joins TRBV5-1 and TRBJ2-5, with 12 bases identical to TRBD1. CDR3 length: 15 residues. Trimming cost V 2 bases and J 5 bases; bases outside gene matches: 4. Germline V lookup: CDR1 SGHRS, CDR2 YFSETQ. Here the CDR3 DNA reads TGCGCCAGCAGCTTTGGGACAGGGGGCGCGGAGACCCAGTACTTC. This translates into CASSFGTGGAETQYF.

This clone was detected only a few times. This chain links TRBV30 with TRBJ2-2, with D tentatively TRBD2 (6 bases). Germline V CDR1 and CDR2: GTSNPN, SVGIG (reference sequence). V dropped 3 bases and J dropped 6 bases, with 14 bases sitting between them. CDR3 length equals 14 residues. CDR3 nucleotides: TGTGCCTGGAGACCCTCGGGGGAAGCCGGGGAGCTGTTTTTT. Amino acids: CAWRPSGEAGELFF.

CDR3 loop: CASFRGDLTTWETQYF. The CDR3 coding sequence is TGCGCCAGCTTCCGGGGGGACCTCACCACTTGGGAGACCCAGTACTTC. The V gene is TRBV5-1, the J gene TRBJ2-5, with TRBD2 matching over 7 bases. CDR3 length equals 16 residues. Germline values: CDR1 SGHRS, CDR2 YFSETQ. V shed 7 bases, J shed 5 bases, and the junction held 17 bases outside the gene matches.

This clone has a single count. Other DNA variants within this sample encode the same CDR3. The J gene is TRBJ1-3, the V gene TRBV5-1; weak D call: TRBD1 (6 bases). The length of the CDR3 is 17 residues. CDR1 is SGHRS, CDR2 YFSETQ, per germline. The V end was cut by 0 bases, the J end by 2 bases, with 15 bases between. The CDR3 region has the DNA TGCGCCAGCAGCTTGGCCGGGCGGGGGGCAGCTGGAAACACCATATATTTT. Translated, it gives CASSLAGRGAAGNTIYF.

The chain has TRBV2 and TRBJ1-2, with TRBD1 identical over 10 bases. CDR3 length: 15 residues. The germline V gene has CDR1 SNHLY and CDR2 FYNNEI. Trimming removed 6 bases from V and 4 bases from J; junction bases left unmatched: 8. The CDR3 DNA is TGTGCCAGCAGACGGGACAGGGGAGGCAGCTATGGCTACACCTTC. It translates to CASRRDRGGSYGYTF.

This clone was seen a handful of times. V and J are TRBV18 and TRBJ2-1; D not resolved. V dropped 3 bases and J dropped 8 bases, with 14 bases sitting between them. The CDR3 covers 14 residues. The germline V gene has CDR1 KGHSH and CDR2 LQKENI. The CDR3 protein is CASSPKRGSHEQFF. The CDR3 coding sequence is TGTGCCAGCTCACCTAAGAGAGGCAGCCATGAGCAGTTCTTC.

The V gene is TRBV19, the J gene TRBJ2-7; D is ambiguous. The CDR3 sequence is 14 residues long. Deletions cut 3 bases from V and 1 base from J, with 10 bases between. From germline, CDR1 is LNHDA and CDR2 SQIVND (reference sequence). The CDR3 DNA reads TGTGCCAGTAGTATTAGCACTTCATCCTACGAGCAGTACTTC. Encoded protein: CASSISTSSYEQYF.